What follows are 20 T cell receptor beta chains derived from one specimen sequenced in a study of Ad26.COV2.S vaccination and SARS-CoV-2 variants. Treatment defined: around 19 received Ad26.COV2.S at low or high dose, single or two shots; roughly five received placebo; per-sample allocation not given. Repertoires come from day 63 after the first vaccine or placebo injection. Generated by immunoSEQ multiplex PCR, the TCRdb table keeps only in-frame clones and is missing some. The table has about 380,000 clones, roughly 85% seen once. The source was peripheral blood, collected in a trial of Ad26.COV2.S vaccine versus placebo. The origin of the receptors is a person between 18 and 65 years old who received the Ad26.COV2.S COVID-19 vaccine or a placebo.

The J gene is TRBJ1-5, the V gene TRBV16; D is perhaps TRBD1 (6 bases). V lost 2 bases, J lost 9 bases, and 20 bases lay in between. The CDR3 is made up of 16 amino acids. The germline V gene has CDR1 KGHSY and CDR2 FQNENV. Here the CDR3 DNA reads TGTGCCAGCAGCCAAGGGGCAGGGGCGCGTCGGGGGCCCCAGCATTTT. The encoded protein is CASSQGAGARRGPQHF.

This chain connects TRBV7-6 to TRBJ2-1; TRBD2 matches at 9 bases. V was clipped by 4 bases and J by 4 bases; unmatched bases: 5. The CDR3 spans 15 residues. Germline lookup yields CDR1 SGHVS and CDR2 FNYEAQ. CDR3 sequence (DNA): TGTGCCAGCAGCTCCTCTAGCGGGGTATACAATGAGCAGTTCTTC. Amino acid sequence: CASSSSSGVYNEQFF.

This chain uses TRBV7-3 with TRBJ2-7; 11 nucleotides agree with TRBD1. CDR1 and CDR2 (germline): SGHTA, FQGTGA. The CDR3 loop spans 16 amino acids. V lost 2 bases, J lost 5 bases, and 8 bases stayed unmatched. The CDR3 nucleotides read TGTGCCAGCAGCTTAGGGACAGGGGGTTTCATAGACGAGCAGTACTTC. This encodes CASSLGTGGFIDEQYF. Full variable domain (rest looked up from reference TRBV7-3 and TRBJ2-7): GAGVSQTPSNKVTEKGKYVELRCDPISGHTALYWYRQSLGQGPEFLIYFQGTGAADDSGLPNDRFFAVRPEGSVSTLKIQRTERGDSAVYLCASSLGTGGFIDEQYFGPGTRLTVT.

This chain uses TRBV9 with TRBJ1-4; D remains ambiguous. The germline V and J ends were trimmed by 0 bases and 3 bases, with 12 bases remaining between them. The CDR3 loop spans 16 amino acids. Germline V gives CDR1 SGDLS, CDR2 YYNGEE. The CDR3 sequence is CASSVGVERANEKLFF. The CDR3 bases are TGTGCCAGCAGCGTAGGGGTAGAAAGGGCTAATGAAAAACTGTTTTTT. The variable domain in full, with the rest retrieved from reference TRBV9 and TRBJ1-4, is DSGVTQTPKHLITATGQRVTLRCSPRSGDLSVYWYQQSLDQGLQFLIQYYNGEERAKGNILERFSAQQFPDLHSELNLSSLELGDSALYFCASSVGVERANEKLFFGSGTQLSVL.

This clone was counted only a few times. This chain links TRBV9 with TRBJ2-5; 7 positions agree with TRBD2. Germline V lookup: CDR1 SGDLS, CDR2 YYNGEE. V was clipped by 0 bases and J by 2 bases; unmatched bases: 7. This CDR3 is 16 amino acids long. CDR3 sequence: CASSVVRDGGQETQYF. The CDR3 DNA reads as TGTGCCAGCAGCGTAGTCAGGGACGGGGGGCAAGAGACCCAGTACTTC.

The chain employs TRBV18 and TRBJ2-3; 11 positions match TRBD2. With 6 bases clipped from V and 3 bases from J, the junction kept 8 bases outside the gene matches. Germline assignment: CDR1 KGHSH and CDR2 LQKENI. The CDR3 is made up of 16 amino acids. CDR3: CASSPLSSGGTDTQYF. CDR3 DNA: TGTGCCAGCTCGCCGCTTTCTAGCGGGGGGACAGATACGCAGTATTTT. Filled out from reference TRBV18 and TRBJ2-3, the complete variable domain reads NAGVMQNPRHLVRRRGQEARLRCSPMKGHSHVYWYRQLPEEGLKFMVYLQKENIIDESGMPKERFSAEFPKEGPSILRIQQVVRGDSAAYFCASSPLSSGGTDTQYFGPGTRLTVL.

This clone was seen a single time. The chain employs TRBV2 and TRBJ2-1, with 8 positions matching TRBD1. Losses at the gene ends were 5 bases for V and 4 bases for J; bases not matched to a gene: 10. This CDR3 contains 16 residues. Per germline, CDR1 SNHLY and CDR2 FYNNEI. CDR3 sequence reads: CASSNTGTGPYNEQFF. The CDR3 DNA reads as TGTGCCAGCAGTAATACCGGGACAGGCCCTTACAATGAGCAGTTCTTC.

The J gene is TRBJ1-1, the V gene TRBV5-4, with TRBD1 as a possible D gene (5 bases). Germline V gene data show CDR1 as SGHNT and CDR2 as YYREEE (reference sequence). V dropped 5 bases and J dropped 4 bases, with 15 bases sitting between them. CDR3 length equals 14 residues. The CDR3 here is CASRDLGEPTEAFF. CDR3 sequence (DNA): TGTGCCAGCAGGGACCTAGGGGAACCCACTGAAGCTTTCTTT.

The chain carries TRBV7-6 and TRBJ2-6; TRBD2 agrees at 7 bases. Trimming took 5 bases from V and 4 from J; bases not matched to a gene: 5. This CDR3 contains 15 residues. Looked up from germline, CDR1 is SGHVS and CDR2 is FNYEAQ. The CDR3 sequence is CASSPGGSGANVLTF. CDR3 in DNA: TGTGCCAGCAGCCCGGGAGGTTCCGGGGCCAACGTCCTGACTTTC.

This chain links TRBV3-1 (or the pseudogene TRBV3-2) with TRBJ1-3; D not resolved. The V end was cut by 3 bases, the J end by 4 bases, with 13 bases between. CDR3 size: 15 residues. Germline values: CDR1 LGHDT, CDR2 YNNKEL (reference sequence). The CDR3 protein is CASSHVQMGGNTIYF. As DNA, the CDR3 is TGTGCCAGCAGCCACGTTCAGATGGGGGGAAACACCATATATTTT.

For this clone: Other DNA sequences in the sample encode the same CDR3. The chain uses TRBV24-1 and TRBJ1-2; D unclear. Germline loops: CDR1 KGHDR, CDR2 SFDVKD. V lost 1 base, J lost 4 bases, and 0 bases lay in between. The CDR3 contains 11 residues. This CDR3 is CATSDFYGYTF. The DNA of the CDR3 is TGTGCCACCAGTGATTTCTATGGCTACACCTTC.

The chain uses TRBV15 and TRBJ2-7; the match to TRBD2 covers 9 bases. Trimming removed 3 bases from V and 6 bases from J; junction bases left unmatched: 9. The CDR3 is made up of 15 amino acids. Germline CDR1 and CDR2: LNHNV and YYDKDF (reference sequence). The CDR3 nucleotides read TGTGCCACCAGCAGGGGCGGGACTAGCAATACCGAGCAGTACTTC. Protein sequence: CATSRGGTSNTEQYF.

This clone was seen just once. The chain joins TRBV2 to TRBJ1-2, with a weak D call TRBD1 (6 bases). The CDR3 covers 14 residues. Germline CDR1 and CDR2: SNHLY and FYNNEI. V was cut by 6 bases and J by 2 bases, with 13 bases left in between. CDR3 sequence: CASRQQGYNYGYTF. In DNA, the CDR3 is TGTGCCAGCAGACAACAGGGTTACAACTATGGCTACACCTTC.

The chain uses TRBV9 and TRBJ2-3; 9 bases align to TRBD2. In germline, CDR1 is SGDLS, CDR2 YYNGEE. The CDR3 contains 16 residues. The ends lost 4 bases at V and 2 bases at J; junction bases unmatched: 8. CDR3 sequence: CASSPQSGGPTDTQYF. Here the CDR3 DNA reads TGTGCCAGCAGCCCCCAAAGCGGGGGGCCCACAGATACGCAGTATTTT.

This clone showed up many times. The chain uses TRBV12-5 and TRBJ2-1; a weak D match, TRBD2 (5 bases). Germline lookup yields CDR1 LGHNT and CDR2 FRNRAP. V was shortened by 6 bases and J by 9 bases, with 9 bases between the two germline ends. The CDR3 runs to 11 residues. CDR3 DNA sequence: TGTGCTAGTGGGAGGGTCAGTGAGCAGTTCTTC. Translating gives CASGRVSEQFF.

V is TRBV27 and J is TRBJ2-1; D unclear. From germline, CDR1 is MNHEY and CDR2 SMNVEV (reference sequence). This CDR3 is built from 14 residues. The V and J ends lost 3 bases and 4 bases respectively, with 10 bases between them. For the CDR3, the DNA is TGTGCCAGCAGTTTGGATGGCGTGTACAATGAGCAGTTCTTC. Translation gives CASSLDGVYNEQFF.

This clone was seen only a few times. J is TRBJ1-3 and V is TRBV29-1; 7 nucleotides line up with TRBD1. Trimming at V came to 3 bases and at J to 6 bases, leaving 5 bases not matched to a gene. Germline values: CDR1 SQVTM, CDR2 ANQGSEA. The CDR3 length is 13 residues. This CDR3 is CSVETGQENTIYF. DNA for the CDR3: TGCAGCGTTGAGACAGGGCAAGAAAACACCATATATTTT.

This chain uses TRBV5-4 with TRBJ2-3; no firm D call. Germline CDR1 reads SGHNT; CDR2 reads YYREEE (reference sequence). Trimming removed 4 bases from V and 0 bases from J, with 12 bases in between. The CDR3 is made up of 15 amino acids. CDR3 loop: CASSAGRASTDTQYF. In nucleotides, the CDR3 is TGTGCCAGCAGCGCTGGCCGGGCTAGCACAGATACGCAGTATTTT.

About this clone: Mismatch with germline at one junction end may stem from a read error. The V and J genes are TRBV20-1 and TRBJ1-5; no reliable D call. In germline, CDR1 is DFQATT, CDR2 SNEGSKA (reference sequence). The CDR3 loop spans 14 amino acids. CDR3 nucleotides: TGCAGTGCTAGTTCCGGGGTGAGCAGTCAGCCCCAGCATTTT. Residues: CSASSGVSSQPQHF.

The chain joins TRBV4-1 to TRBJ2-3; 7 bases map to TRBD2. V trimming: 0 bases; J trimming: 0 bases; junction bases outside the gene matches: 6. CDR3 size: 17 residues. CDR1 is MGHRA and CDR2 is YSYEKL in the germline V gene. The CDR3 DNA sequence: TGCGCCAGCAGCCAAGATGGGGGGGGATATAGCACAGATACGCAGTATTTT. This encodes CASSQDGGGYSTDTQYF.